These T cell receptor beta chains were read from a single sample in a study of radiation and T cells in renal cell carcinoma. Profiled with immunoSEQ multiplex PCR; TCRdb holds only in-frame clones, not every one. The sample lists 100,000 to 150,000 clones; approximately 90% were seen once. The source was blood, collected from a patient whose treatment included radiotherapy and nephrectomy. Receptors were obtained from a woman aged 70-85 years with renal cell carcinoma. Both conserved end residues are part of each CDR3. D genes are given only for firm matches. The size of a clone is reported for some rows only, either as once, few or many, or as a class for expanded clones.

few	TRBV6-1	TRBJ1-1	.	TGTGCCAGCAGTGGACTGGGGGAGGGAGCTTTCTTT	CASSGLGEGAFF
.	TRBV4-1	TRBJ1-1	.	TGCGCCAGCAGCCAAGAGCCGGGCGGTACTAACACTGAAGCTTTCTTT	CASSQEPGGTNTEAFF
.	TRBV7-8	TRBJ2-3	TRBD2	TGTGCCAGCAGCTTAGCTGGGACTAGCGGGGGGGCCCATTTT	CASSLAGTSGGAHF
once	TRBV7-2	TRBJ1-5	.	TGTGCCAGCAGCAAGGGGGTTTTTGAGGGTTATAGCAATCAGCCCCAGCATTTT	CASSKGVFEGYSNQPQHF
.	TRBV6-5	TRBJ1-5	TRBD1	TGTGCCAGCCGGAGAGGGACAGGGCAGCCCCAGCATTTT	CASRRGTGQPQHF
.	TRBV4-1	TRBJ1-2	TRBD1	TGCGCCAGCAGCCATTCCCGGGACAGAGGATTCTATGGCTACACCTTC	CASSHSRDRGFYGYTF
.	TRBV4-2	TRBJ2-3	TRBD2	TGTGCCAGCAGCCAAGAGTCTACGGGACTAGCGGGGGCAGATACGCAGTATTTT	CASSQESTGLAGADTQYF
.	TRBV7-2	TRBJ2-7	.	TGTGCCAGCAGCTTATTCCCAGGCTCCTACGAGCAGTACTTC	CASSLFPGSYEQYF
.	TRBV27	TRBJ1-1	TRBD1	TGTGCCAGCAGTTTCTCGACAGGGCATCAAAACACTGAAGCTTTCTTT	CASSFSTGHQNTEAFF
.	TRBV30	TRBJ1-2	.	TGTGCCTGGAGCGGTGATCCGGCCGGCTACACCTTC	CAWSGDPAGYTF
.	TRBV28	TRBJ2-1	.	TGTGCCAGCAGTCGCCTCGGACACAATGAGCAGTTCTTC	CASSRLGHNEQFF
.	TRBV5-1	TRBJ2-5	TRBD1	TGCGCCAGCAGCTTGGGAGGGGGCAGGATCGAGACCCAGTACTTC	CASSLGGGRIETQYF
.	TRBV28	TRBJ1-5	TRBD1	TGTGCCAGCAGTTTATGGGGACAGGGAGGAGGTCAGCCCCAGCATTTT	CASSLWGQGGGQPQHF
many	TRBV9	TRBJ2-7	.	TGTGCCAGCAGCGTGTACCCAACCCAAGTCAACGAGCAGTACTTC	CASSVYPTQVNEQYF
.	TRBV29-1	TRBJ1-4	.	TGCAGCGTTAAAACAGGGAAATCGGAAAAACTGTTTTTT	CSVKTGKSEKLFF